The present TCR beta chain was sequenced within a study of metastatic and nonmetastatic thyroid tumors. Study overall: Malignant thyroid and benign thyroid patients provided blood and tumor or nodule tissue whose repertoires were compared.

Comment on this clone: What it recognizes is unknown.

TCRdb re-called clones via MiXCR from the PCR reads. The sample shows about 11,000 clones, roughly 30% of them seen only once. Study findings and constraints: The reported finding was significantly higher TCR beta diversity in malignant thyroid tumors relative to benign nodules, in blood and tumor.

With V trimmed by 1 base and J by 5 bases, 1 base remained unmatched. This CDR3 is built from 12 residues. Germline lookup yields CDR1 DFQATT and CDR2 SNEGSKA (reference sequence). No treatment had been given to any patient before thyroid surgery. Material for sequencing was tumor tissue. The rearrangement links TRBV20-1 to TRBJ2-5; 7 bases agree with TRBD2. The receptor was derived from a female donor with papillary thyroid cancer or a benign thyroid nodule (not recorded which). Some clones in this sample may be carry-over from other donors' samples. The DNA for the CDR3 is TGCAGTGCTAGAGTGGGAGGGGAGACCCAGTACTTC. This codes for CSARVGGETQYF.